The entry below gives a single TCR beta chain sequence along with its context. The CDR3 is made up of 14 amino acids. V lost 3 bases and J 6 bases, leaving 13 bases between the germline ends. The germline V gene encodes CDR1 SGDLS and CDR2 YYNGEE. The data were taken from a study of control samples from healthy donors and cancer patients. Generated by immunoSEQ multiplex PCR, the TCRdb table keeps only in-frame clones and is missing some. The profile shows more than 85,000 clones, about 88% of them singletons. V usage is TRBV9 and J usage is TRBJ1-5; TRBD1 might be the D (5 bases). This TCR was recovered from an older man with lung cancer. Sequenced input: PBMCs. The CDR3 loop reads CASSAIPQGQPQHF. The CDR3 bases are TGTGCCAGCAGCGCAATCCCGCAGGGTCAGCCCCAGCATTTT.